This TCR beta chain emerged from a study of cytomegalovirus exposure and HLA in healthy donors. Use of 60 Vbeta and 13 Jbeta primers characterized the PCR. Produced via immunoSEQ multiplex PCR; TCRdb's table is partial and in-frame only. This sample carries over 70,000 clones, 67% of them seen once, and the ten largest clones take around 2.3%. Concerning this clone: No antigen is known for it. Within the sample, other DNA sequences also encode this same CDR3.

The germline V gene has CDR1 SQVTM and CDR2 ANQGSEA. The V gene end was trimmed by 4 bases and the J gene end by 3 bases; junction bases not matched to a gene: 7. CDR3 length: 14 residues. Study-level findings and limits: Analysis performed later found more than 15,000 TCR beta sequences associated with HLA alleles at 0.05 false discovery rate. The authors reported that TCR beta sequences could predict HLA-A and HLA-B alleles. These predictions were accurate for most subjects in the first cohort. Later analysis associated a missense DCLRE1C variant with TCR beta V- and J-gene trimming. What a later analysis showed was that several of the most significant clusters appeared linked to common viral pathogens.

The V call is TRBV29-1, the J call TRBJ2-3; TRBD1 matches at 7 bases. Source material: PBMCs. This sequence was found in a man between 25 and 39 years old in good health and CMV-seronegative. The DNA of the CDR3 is TGCAGCGTTGTACAGGGGTTTAGGACAGATACGCAGTATTTT. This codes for CSVVQGFRTDTQYF.